The 15 T cell receptor beta chains listed next were all sequenced from one sample in a study of regulatory T cells in long-lasting Graves disease. Assembly of TCR beta libraries relied on iRepertoire HTBI primers together with Arm-PCR of CDR3 regions. Each CDR3 protein gets one entry after TCRdb re-called the multiplex PCR reads with MiXCR. Of around 400,000 distinct CDR3 sequences listed, about 10% were seen once; the top ten hold approximately 20%. Time point reported: newly diagnosed GD, antithyroid drugs for less than 3 months. The authors made the TCR library using RNA they extracted from PBMCs. This same sample was also taken into another study, of T cells in Graves' hyperthyroidism and ophthalmopathy.

Here the sequenced sample was peripheral blood mononuclear cells (PBMCs), taken at new diagnosis, from a patient treated with antithyroid drugs. The source of these receptors is a woman younger than 30 with Graves disease.

Points on this clonotype: A much larger clone sits a single nucleotide away, making a read error possible. The V gene is TRBV20-1, the J gene TRBJ2-1, with D perhaps matching TRBD1 (6 bases). The CDR3 has 15 residues. In germline, CDR1 is DFQATT, CDR2 SNEGSKA (reference sequence). The CDR3 DNA follows: TGCGGTGCGGACGACCTGGGACAACCCTACAATGAGCAGTTCTTC. As protein: CGADDLGQPYNEQFF.

This clonotype has a handful of counts. Being one base from a much bigger clone, this may be a read error. The chain recombines TRBV29-1 with TRBJ2-1; 13 bases are a match to TRBD2. This CDR3 region has 15 residues. Germline V lookup: CDR1 SQVTM, CDR2 ANQGSEA. CDR3 nucleotide sequence: TGCAACGTGGAACTAGCGGGGGGGAAATACAATGAGCAGTTCTTC. Translation: CNVELAGGKYNEQFF.

With regard to this clonotype: A clone one base away is much larger, so this may be a read error. This chain links TRBV4-1 with TRBJ2-5, with D possibly TRBD1 on 6 matching bases. The CDR3 has 16 residues. Germline CDR1 MGHRA, CDR2 YSYEKL. The CDR3 DNA follows: TGCGCCAGCAGCCAACCAGGGGTTTCGGGACAAGAGACCCCGTACTTC. This translates into CASSQPGVSGQETPYF.

Many counts were recorded for this clonotype. This sequence joins TRBV2 and TRBJ2-1, with D hard to call. The V gene's germline CDR1 is SNHLY and CDR2 FYNNEI. V shed 6 bases and J shed 8 bases, with 17 bases lying between them. This CDR3 is built from 14 residues. The CDR3 DNA reads TGTGCCAGCAGGTCCGCGAGGCTCATCGATGAGCAGTTCTTC. Translating gives CASRSARLIDEQFF.

This clonotype occurred a few times. This chain uses TRBV20-1 with TRBJ1-2; D gene ambiguous. Trimming took off 6 bases at V and 1 base at J, with 12 bases between the two ends. The CDR3 has 13 amino acids. The germline V gene has CDR1 DFQATT and CDR2 SNEGSKA (reference sequence). CDR3 coding DNA: TGCAGTGCCCCCGGTCGGGATAACTATGGCTACACCTTC. It translates to CSAPGRDNYGYTF.

Ten or more counts support this clonotype. J is TRBJ1-1 and V is TRBV10-2; possibly TRBD1 for D (5 bases). Germline V gives CDR1 WSHSY, CDR2 SAAADI. Trimming pared 3 bases from V and 0 bases from J, leaving 17 bases between. CDR3 length: 17 residues. The chain's CDR3 is CASSDLLGGVLNTEAFF. In DNA, the CDR3 is TGCGCCAGCAGTGACTTACTCGGGGGGGTATTGAACACTGAAGCTTTCTTT.

This clonotype has more than one count but fewer than ten. The V gene is TRBV7-9, the J gene TRBJ1-2, with unresolved D. CDR3 length: 14 residues. CDR1 and CDR2 from the germline V gene are SEHNR and FQNEAQ (reference sequence). V shed 1 base and J shed 2 bases, with 8 bases lying between them. The CDR3 DNA reads as TGTGCCAGCAGCTTAGATCCGTGGAACTATGGCTACACCTTC. Its translation: CASSLDPWNYGYTF.

This clonotype has a count of ten or more. J is TRBJ1-2 and V is TRBV11-2; D is ambiguous. Germline CDR1 reads SGHAT; CDR2 reads FQNNGV. The ends were cut back, 1 base at V and 6 bases at J, with 6 bases in the middle. This CDR3 has 12 amino acids. The CDR3 DNA sequence: TGTGCCAGCAGCTTAGTGGGCGATGGCTACACCTTC. Encoded protein: CASSLVGDGYTF.

This clonotype has a count of ten or more. This may be a read error, as it is one base from a much larger clone. V and J are TRBV7-9 and TRBJ2-7; D remains ambiguous. This CDR3 is built from 11 residues. CDR1 is SEHNR, CDR2 FQNEAQ, per germline (reference sequence). V was clipped by 5 bases and J by 3 bases, with 5 bases between them. The CDR3 loop is CASSPIYEQYF. Here the CDR3 DNA reads TGTGCCAGCAGCCCCATCTACGAGCAGTACTTC.

This clonotype was counted many times. The chain joins TRBV9 to TRBJ1-2; D possibly corresponds to TRBD1 (5 bases). Germline V gene sequence: CDR1 SGDLS, CDR2 YYNGEE. The V and J ends lost 2 bases and 2 bases respectively, with 7 bases between them. CDR3 length: 13 residues. The CDR3 reads CASSVQGNYGYTF. CDR3 in DNA: TGTGCCAGCAGCGTTCAGGGAAACTATGGCTACACCTTC. Drawing the rest from reference TRBV9 and TRBJ1-2, the complete variable domain is DSGVTQTPKHLITATGQRVTLRCSPRSGDLSVYWYQQSLDQGLQFLIQYYNGEERAKGNILERFSAQQFPDLHSELNLSSLELGDSALYFCASSVQGNYGYTFGSGTRLTVV.

This clonotype was found many times. V gene TRBV7-3 combines with J gene TRBJ2-3; D is unclear. The germline CDR1 and CDR2 sequences are SGHTA and FQGTGA. This CDR3 is built from 13 residues. V was pared by 3 bases and J by 2 bases, with 6 bases between. For the CDR3, the DNA is TGTGCCAGCAGCTTTTACGCCACAGATACGCAGTATTTT. This codes for CASSFYATDTQYF.

This clonotype was observed at least ten times. The rearrangement links TRBV3-1 to TRBJ2-1; tentatively, D is TRBD2 (5 bases). The CDR3 has 17 residues. Germline loops: CDR1 LGHDT, CDR2 YNNKEL (reference sequence). The V and J ends lost 3 bases and 0 bases respectively, with 15 bases between them. CDR3 sequence (DNA): TGTGCCAGCAGCCATCTCCCGGGAACAAGCTCCTACAATGAGCAGTTCTTC. It is translated as CASSHLPGTSSYNEQFF.

This clonotype occurred many times. This chain uses TRBV4-2 with TRBJ1-5, with D possibly being TRBD1 (6 bases). Germline V lookup: CDR1 LGHNA, CDR2 YNFKEQ. This CDR3 has 15 amino acids. The V gene lost 0 bases and the J gene lost 5 bases, with 11 bases spanning the gap. As DNA, the CDR3 is TGTGCCAGCAGCCAAGATGGGGGCTTAGATCAGCCCCAGCATTTT. Translation: CASSQDGGLDQPQHF.

V is TRBV28 and J is TRBJ2-3; 9 bases align to TRBD2. The germline V gene has CDR1 MDHEN and CDR2 SYDVKM. This CDR3 has 16 residues. J lost 2 bases, V lost 4 bases, and 7 bases had no gene match. CDR3 protein: CASSSAGGRFTDTQYF. The CDR3, as DNA: TGTGCCAGCAGTTCGGCGGGGGGGCGGTTCACAGATACGCAGTATTTT.

This clonotype showed up many times. J is TRBJ1-1 and V is TRBV2; D possibly corresponds to TRBD1 (6 bases). The CDR3 has 15 amino acids. Germline CDR1 reads SNHLY; CDR2 reads FYNNEI. Trimming removed 4 bases from V and 2 bases from J, with 14 bases in between. This chain's CDR3 is CASSVEGGINTEAFF. In nucleotides, the CDR3 is TGTGCCAGCAGTGTCGAAGGGGGAATCAACACTGAAGCTTTCTTT.